This TCR beta chain comes out of a study of blood T cell repertoires in COVID-19. Study in general: PBMCs, B-cell-depleted T cells, or T cells provided the cDNA or gDNA that made up the material.

Trimming cost V 3 bases and J 5 bases; bases outside gene matches: 10. The CDR3 covers 16 residues. Germline V lookup: CDR1 GTSNPN, CDR2 SVGIG (reference sequence). TCRdb keeps only in-frame clones here, not all; method: immunoSEQ multiplex PCR. Of approximately 90,000 clones in the sample, more than 60% were seen once. The V and J genes are TRBV30 and TRBJ2-1, with 10 bases matching TRBD2. Sequenced: peripheral blood. The receptor was isolated from a human donor in a cohort sampled during active COVID-19. This CDR3 is CAWRIPSGSYHNEQFF. CDR3 DNA sequence: TGTGCCTGGAGGATCCCTAGCGGGAGCTACCACAATGAGCAGTTCTTC.